This TCR beta chain was captured in a study of blood T cells in healthy people across ages. A J-beta primer mix and a sample-barcoded 5' primer were used in a second PCR of about 7 to 12 cycles. From the 5' RACE reads, TCRdb called clonotypes with MiXCR, one entry per CDR3 protein. The profile shows about 1.4 million distinct CDR3 sequences, almost 60% of them singletons. Sequencing was carried out using blood. The TCR comes from a man aged 18 to 30 in good health.

The CDR3 DNA is TGCAGTGCGTCAAGCCATAGCTCCTACGAGCAGTACTTC. This sequence encodes CSASSHSSYEQYF. The chain has TRBV20-1 and TRBJ2-7, with no clear D. CDR1 and CDR2 (germline): DFQATT, SNEGSKA (reference sequence). This CDR3 contains 13 residues. V was trimmed by 6 bases and J by 0 bases, leaving 12 bases between them.